This entry concerns a single T cell receptor (beta chain). The record originates from a study of T cell responses to AZD1222 COVID-19 vaccine. Looked up from germline, CDR1 is MNHEY and CDR2 is SVGEGT. The V end lost 5 bases, the J end lost 4 bases, and 17 bases lay between the germline ends. This CDR3 spans 15 amino acids. Profiling relied on immunoSEQ multiplex PCR, and the TCRdb table lists in-frame clones only, not all of them. The sample contains 100,000 or so clones, approximately 87% of which appear only once. V gene TRBV6-2 or TRBV6-3 combines with J gene TRBJ1-1; D is unresolved. This clonotype was obtained from an adult in good health. The sequenced sample was peripheral blood, obtained on day 0 of AZD1222 vaccination. CDR3 in DNA: TGTGCCAGCAGTCGATCCGGGGAAGGTGGCACTGAAGCTTTCTTT. This translates into CASSRSGEGGTEAFF.